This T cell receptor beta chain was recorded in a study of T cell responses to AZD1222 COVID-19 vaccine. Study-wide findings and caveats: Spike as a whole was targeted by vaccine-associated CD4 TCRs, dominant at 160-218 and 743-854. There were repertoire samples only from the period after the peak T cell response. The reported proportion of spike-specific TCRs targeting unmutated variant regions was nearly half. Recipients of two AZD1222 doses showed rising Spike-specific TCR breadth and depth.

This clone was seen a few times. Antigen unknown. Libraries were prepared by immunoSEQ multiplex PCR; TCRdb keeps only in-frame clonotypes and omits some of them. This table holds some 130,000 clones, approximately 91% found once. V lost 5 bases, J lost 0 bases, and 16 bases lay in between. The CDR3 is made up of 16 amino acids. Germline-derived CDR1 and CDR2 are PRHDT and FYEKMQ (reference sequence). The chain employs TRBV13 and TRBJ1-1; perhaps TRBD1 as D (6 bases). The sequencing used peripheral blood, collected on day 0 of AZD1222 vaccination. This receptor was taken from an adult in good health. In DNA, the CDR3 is TGTGCCAGCAGCAGGGGGGGCGGACAGATGAACACTGAAGCTTTCTTT. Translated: CASSRGGGQMNTEAFF.